These T cell receptor beta chains were read from a single sample in a study of blood T cells in healthy people across ages. TCRdb reanalysed the 5' RACE reads using MiXCR and keeps one entry per CDR3 protein. Among some 900,000 distinct CDR3 sequences listed, about 44% were seen once. What was sequenced was blood. The receptors shown here come from a young man in good health. Each CDR3 is given with its conserved first and last residue. A D gene is named only where the DNA matches it firmly. Size is stated for part of the rows, as once, few or many counts, or as a class when the clone is expanded.

v_call,j_call,clone_size,d_call,cdr3_nt,cdr3_aa
TRBV5-1,TRBJ2-3,-,TRBD2,TGCGCCAGCACAACGGGGCTAGCGGGGCTCACAGATACGCAGTATTTT,CASTTGLAGLTDTQYF
TRBV6-2/TRBV6-3,TRBJ2-4,-,-,TGTGCCAGCAGTCCTGACGCCCTAGCCAAAAACATTCAGTACTTC,CASSPDALAKNIQYF
TRBV7-2,TRBJ2-7,once,-,TGTGCCAGCAGCTACGGCTGGGGGCGGTCCTCCTACGAGCAGTACTTC,CASSYGWGRSSYEQYF
TRBV10-3,TRBJ1-1,-,-,TGTGCCATCAGTGAGTCGATGCAGATAAACACTGAAGCTTTCTTT,CAISESMQINTEAFF
TRBV4-1,TRBJ2-1,once,TRBD2,TGCGCCAGCAGCCAAGTAAGAGCGGGGGGCCGGAATGAGCAGTTCTTC,CASSQVRAGGRNEQFF
TRBV4-1,TRBJ2-1,-,-,TGCGCCAGCAGCCAGGGTGGACTGTTTGGCGATGAGCAGTTCTTC,CASSQGGLFGDEQFF
TRBV20-1,TRBJ1-2,few,-,TGCAGTGCTAGGTTACAGGTTTCCGTTAACTATGGCTACACCTTC,CSARLQVSVNYGYTF
TRBV12-3/TRBV12-4,TRBJ1-1,-,-,TGTACCAGCACCAGTTCAGCCGAAGTTGAAGCTTTCTTT,CTSTSSAEVEAFF
TRBV6-5,TRBJ2-7,few,-,TGTGCCAGCAGTTACTCGATGTGGGGAGTCAGCGAGCAGTACTTC,CASSYSMWGVSEQYF
TRBV29-1,TRBJ2-3,-,TRBD2,TGCAGCGTTGAAGGGACTAGCGGTAGCACAGATACGCAGTATTTT,CSVEGTSGSTDTQYF
TRBV5-1,TRBJ1-1,-,-,TGCGCCAGCAGCTTGGCCGGGACCCCAGGGGACACTGAAGCTTTCTTT,CASSLAGTPGDTEAFF
TRBV11-3,TRBJ1-1,few,-,TGTGCCAGCAGCTTCGGAGGAATTGGGGCTTTCTTT,CASSFGGIGAFF
TRBV30,TRBJ1-5,-,-,TGTGCCTGGAGCCTAGGGGTTAGCAATCAGCCCCAGCATTTT,CAWSLGVSNQPQHF
TRBV24-1,TRBJ2-1,-,-,TGTGCCACCAGTGAGCAGTTTTACAATGAGCAGTTCTTC,CATSEQFYNEQFF
TRBV24-1,TRBJ2-1,-,-,TGTGCCACCAGTGACTCCCAGGGAGAGCAGTTCTTC,CATSDSQGEQFF
TRBV3-1,TRBJ1-1,once,TRBD1,TGTGCCAGCGGGGGTCGGACAGGCGATGAAGCTTTCTTT,CASGGRTGDEAFF
TRBV27,TRBJ2-7,once,-,TGTGCCAGCAGTGTTTCTAGACACAGCGAGCAGTACTTC,CASSVSRHSEQYF
TRBV20-1,TRBJ2-3,-,-,TGCAGTGGAAGGGCGAACAGAGCAACGGGAGATACGCAGTATTTT,CSGRANRATGDTQYF
TRBV2,TRBJ2-6,-,-,TGTGCCAGCATTCCGGGCCTAAGCTCTGGGGCCAACGTCCTGACTTTC,CASIPGLSSGANVLTF
TRBV5-4,TRBJ2-1,-,-,TGTGCCAGCAGCTTGTGGCCGGACAACTACAATGAGCAGTTCTTC,CASSLWPDNYNEQFF
TRBV6-5,TRBJ2-7,few,TRBD1,TGTGCCAGCAGTTACTTGCGCCGACAGGGGAGATCCTACGAGCAGTACTTC,CASSYLRRQGRSYEQYF
TRBV28,TRBJ1-6,few,-,TGTGCCAGCGGGGACGGAAATTCACCCCTCCACTTT,CASGDGNSPLHF
TRBV6-1,TRBJ1-2,-,TRBD1,TGTGCCAGCAGTGGGGGGACAGAACTCTATGGCTACACCTTC,CASSGGTELYGYTF
TRBV13,TRBJ1-6,many,-,TGTGCCAGCAGCTGGCAGGGCCAAGGGGGGTCACCCCTCCACTTT,CASSWQGQGGSPLHF
TRBV14,TRBJ1-2,-,-,TGTGCCAGCAGCCAAGTCGGGACCCTCAGTGGCGGCTACACCTTC,CASSQVGTLSGGYTF
TRBV7-9,TRBJ2-7,-,-,TGTGCCAGCAGCGAAAGGGGGACACTAAGCTCCTACGAGCAGTACTTC,CASSERGTLSSYEQYF
TRBV19,TRBJ2-1,few,-,TGTGCCAGTATCCTCGAGGTTCAGGGTCTGTTAGGTGAGCAGTTCTTC,CASILEVQGLLGEQFF
TRBV20-1,TRBJ2-4,few,-,TGCAGTGCTAGGGCGGGGTCCCCCCCCCCTTTAGCCAAAAACATTCAGTACTTC,CSARAGSPPPLAKNIQYF
TRBV6-1,TRBJ1-5,-,-,TGTGCCAGCAGTGTCCCCGGAGCAAGCAATCAGCCCCAGCATTTT,CASSVPGASNQPQHF
TRBV6-2/TRBV6-3,TRBJ2-1,-,-,TGTGCCAGCAGTTATTCCTGGGACAAGAATGAGCAGTTCTTC,CASSYSWDKNEQFF
TRBV12-3/TRBV12-4,TRBJ1-6,-,-,TGTGCCAGCACCACTCGGGGAATAGTAGCACCCCTCCACTTT,CASTTRGIVAPLHF
TRBV27,TRBJ1-2,-,-,TGTGCCAGCAGTTCTGGACGAGTCCCCCATTCTTCCACCTTC,CASSSGRVPHSSTF
TRBV7-9,TRBJ1-1,-,-,TGTGCCAGCACCCCCCTTGGACAGCCGAACACTGAAGCTTTCTTT,CASTPLGQPNTEAFF
TRBV21-1,TRBJ2-7,-,-,TGTGCCAGCAGCACTACAGGGAAGTTCCCCTACGAGCAGTACTTC,CASSTTGKFPYEQYF
TRBV19,TRBJ1-5,-,-,TGTGCCAGTAGTATGCTGGACCAGTATCAGCCCCAGCATTTT,CASSMLDQYQPQHF
TRBV29-1,TRBJ2-5,once,-,TGCAGCGTTGATGCAGGGCTCCGGGAGCGGTACTTC,CSVDAGLRERYF
TRBV20-1,TRBJ2-3,-,-,TGCAGTGCTAGGGAACTCACAGATACGCAGTATTTT,CSARELTDTQYF
TRBV6-1,TRBJ1-6,-,-,TGTGCCAGCAGTGAAGTCCCAGGGTCCAATTCACCCCTCCACTTT,CASSEVPGSNSPLHF
TRBV12-3/TRBV12-4,TRBJ2-7,few,-,TGTGCCAGCAGGAGGGAACAGAGCTCCTACGAGCAGTACTTC,CASRREQSSYEQYF
TRBV29-1,TRBJ2-5,few,TRBD1,TGCAGCGTTGAGGGGACAGGGTATTCGGAGACCCAGTACTTC,CSVEGTGYSETQYF
TRBV28,TRBJ2-5,few,-,TGTGCCAGCCAGACAGTACAAGAGACCCAGTACTTC,CASQTVQETQYF
TRBV3-1,TRBJ2-7,-,TRBD2,TGTGCCAGCAGGTCGACTAGCGAGTCCTACGAGCAGTACTTC,CASRSTSESYEQYF